This TCR beta chain was found in a study of T cell responses to AZD1222 COVID-19 vaccine. Sequencing used immunoSEQ multiplex PCR; TCRdb keeps in-frame clones, though not all of them. Of just over 65,000 clones in the sample, roughly 87% were seen once. Germline values: CDR1 SGHRS, CDR2 YFSETQ. V gave up 1 base and J gave up 2 bases, with 9 bases separating them. This CDR3 comprises 14 residues. This TCR was sampled from an adult in good health. Sequencing was performed on peripheral blood, taken on day 0 of AZD1222 vaccination. V gene TRBV5-1 combines with J gene TRBJ1-1; tentatively, D is TRBD1 (5 bases). CDR3 loop: CASSLQGYNTEAFF. The CDR3 nucleotides are TGCGCCAGCAGCTTGCAGGGTTACAACACTGAAGCTTTCTTT.